These T cell receptor beta chains were read from a single sample in a study of vaccination effects on CD4 cells after COVID-19. Libraries were prepared by immunoSEQ multiplex PCR; TCRdb keeps only in-frame clonotypes and omits some of them. The sample records some 69,000 clones, 73% being singletons. These TCRs are of unknown antigen specificity. This specimen consisted of CD4+ T cells from PBMCs cultured without peptide, obtained after COVID-19 vaccination. The receptors here all came from a human donor who received a COVID-19 vaccine. CDR3s include the opening cysteine and the closing phenylalanine or tryptophan. The D gene is left open where the match is weak. Size is omitted from some rows. Given values are once, few, many or a class for expanded clones.

TRBV6-2/TRBV6-3	-	TRBJ1-1	-	TGTGCCAGCAGTTACTCGCGGGGTAGGGTCACTGAAGCTTTCTTT	CASSYSRGRVTEAFF
TRBV5-6	-	TRBJ2-1	-	TGTGCCAGCAGCTTGTTGCATGAGCAGTTCTTC	CASSLLHEQFF
TRBV24-1	-	TRBJ1-1	-	TGTGCCACCAGTGATTTGCAATCCGACAGGAACACTGAAGCTTTCTTT	CATSDLQSDRNTEAFF
TRBV5-1	TRBD1	TRBJ2-2	-	TGCGCCAGCAGCTTGGCTGGACAGGGGGCCGGGGAGCTGTTTTTT	CASSLAGQGAGELFF
TRBV5-4	-	TRBJ2-5	-	TGTGCCAGCAGCTTAAATGGAGTGGAGACCCAGTACTTC	CASSLNGVETQYF
TRBV30	-	TRBJ1-5	-	TGTGCCTGGAGTGTAACGGCAGGTAATCAGCCCCAGCATTTT	CAWSVTAGNQPQHF
TRBV29-1	-	TRBJ1-1	-	TGCAGCGTTGTAGGTCAGGGGCTAATGAACACTGAAGCTTTCTTT	CSVVGQGLMNTEAFF
TRBV10-1	TRBD1	TRBJ1-1	-	TGCGCCAGCAGTGACCCCAGACAGGGAGTGGGGACTGAAGCTTTCTTT	CASSDPRQGVGTEAFF
TRBV4-1	TRBD2	TRBJ2-5	-	TGCGCCAGCAGCCAAGGGGAGGGGAACCGGGAGACCCAGTACTTC	CASSQGEGNRETQYF
TRBV5-1	-	TRBJ2-3	-	TGCGCCAGCAGCCCGACACTCAGCACAGATACGCAGTATTTT	CASSPTLSTDTQYF
TRBV4-1	-	TRBJ2-2	-	TGCGCCAGCAGCCAAGTACAATTCGCTGGGGAGCTGTTTTTT	CASSQVQFAGELFF
TRBV7-9	-	TRBJ1-2	-	TGTGCCAGCAACCAGGGATCTAACTATGGCTACACCTTC	CASNQGSNYGYTF
TRBV5-1	-	TRBJ1-1	-	TGCGCCAGCAGCTCTCACCAAAGGGCCGGGAACACTGAAGCTTTCTTT	CASSSHQRAGNTEAFF
TRBV5-5	-	TRBJ2-5	-	TGTGCCAGCGCGACAGCCTCCCAAGAGACCCAGTACTTC	CASATASQETQYF
TRBV9	-	TRBJ1-1	-	TGTGCCAGCAGCGCCTCCCGGGGGAGAGGGAGGCTCACTGAAGCTTTCTTT	CASSASRGRGRLTEAFF
TRBV28	-	TRBJ1-2	few	TGTGCCAGCAGTTTTATTGGGGGAGAAACTAACTATGGCTACACCTTC	CASSFIGGETNYGYTF
TRBV18	TRBD2	TRBJ2-3	-	TGTGCCAGCTCCCCTATACTGAAGAAACTAGCGGGGTCAGATACGCAGTATTTT	CASSPILKKLAGSDTQYF
TRBV7-2	-	TRBJ1-5	few	TGTGCCAGCAGCTTAGGAGAAAATCAGCCCCAGCATTTT	CASSLGENQPQHF
TRBV9	-	TRBJ1-1	once	TGTGCCAGCAGCGCGGTGACAGTGAACACTGAAGCTTTCTTT	CASSAVTVNTEAFF
TRBV3-1/TRBV3-2	-	TRBJ1-1	-	TGTGCCAGCAGCCTAAGTTGGACAGCCTTGAACACTGAAGCTTTCTTT	CASSLSWTALNTEAFF
TRBV5-1	TRBD1	TRBJ1-4	-	TGCGCCAGCAGTCGTACAGGGGGCGTTAGTGAAAAACTGTTTTTT	CASSRTGGVSEKLFF
TRBV28	-	TRBJ1-2	-	TGTGCCAGCAGCCTAGGACCTAACTATGGCTACACCTTC	CASSLGPNYGYTF
TRBV6-6	-	TRBJ1-2	few	TGTGCCAGCAGTTCAGAGAACTATGGCTACACCTTC	CASSSENYGYTF
TRBV6-1	-	TRBJ1-2	-	TGTGCCAGCAGTGAAGCAGGGACCAACTATGGCTACACCTTC	CASSEAGTNYGYTF
TRBV9	-	TRBJ2-2	-	TGTGCCAGCAGCGTCTCCGTGAACACCGGGGAGCTGTTTTTT	CASSVSVNTGELFF
TRBV18	TRBD1	TRBJ2-5	-	TGTGCCAGCTCCCGGGACAGGGGTTCGGCAGAGACCCAGTACTTC	CASSRDRGSAETQYF
TRBV10-1	-	TRBJ2-3	-	TGCGCCAGCAGTGACGCGGCAGGGGGGACAGATACGCAGTATTTT	CASSDAAGGTDTQYF
TRBV3-1/TRBV3-2	TRBD1	TRBJ1-6	-	TGTGCCAGCAGCAACCGGGACAGGGATAATTCACCCCTCCACTTT	CASSNRDRDNSPLHF
TRBV7-2	-	TRBJ1-3	-	TGTGCCAGCAGCTTAACACTTTACTCTGGAAACACCATATATTTT	CASSLTLYSGNTIYF
TRBV7-2	-	TRBJ1-3	once	TGTGCCAGCAGCTTAGGCTGGGCTTCAGGAAACACCATATATTTT	CASSLGWASGNTIYF
TRBV6-4	TRBD1	TRBJ2-1	-	TGTGCCAGCAGAGCCGGGACAGGGGTATATAGTGAGCAGTTCTTC	CASRAGTGVYSEQFF
TRBV14	-	TRBJ2-1	-	TGTGCCAGCAGCCAGACAAGGGGGGCGAGTGAGCAGTTCTTC	CASSQTRGASEQFF
TRBV29-1	-	TRBJ2-3	-	TGCAGTGCAGCTTACACAGATACGCAGTATTTT	CSAAYTDTQYF
TRBV7-8	-	TRBJ1-2	few	TGTGCCAGCAGCTTAGAGTTTGACTATGGCTACACCTTC	CASSLEFDYGYTF